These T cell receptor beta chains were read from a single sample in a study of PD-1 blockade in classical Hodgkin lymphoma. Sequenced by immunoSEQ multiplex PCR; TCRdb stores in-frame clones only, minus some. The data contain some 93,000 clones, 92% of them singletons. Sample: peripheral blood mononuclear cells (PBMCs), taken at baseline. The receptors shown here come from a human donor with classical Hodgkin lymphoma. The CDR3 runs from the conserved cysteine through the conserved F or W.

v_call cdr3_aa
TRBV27 CASSLPTSRYGYTF
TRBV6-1 CASSTGANPYEQYF
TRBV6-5 CASSWRGMNTEAFF
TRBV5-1 CASSPGTVATNEKLFF
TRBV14 CASSQGQYTEAFF
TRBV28 CASSGPDNAGELFF
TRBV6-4 CASSDSDREDSGNTIYF
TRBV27 CASNSLFYNEQFF
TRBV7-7 CASSFGTGGAGQETQYF
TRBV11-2 CASSHYRGPRGYTF
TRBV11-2 CASSWVGHYNEQFF
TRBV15 CATSRHLMMNTEAFF
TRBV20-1 CSARARGEQYF
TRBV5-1 CASSPRGGRGGETQYF
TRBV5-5 CASSLSGHGDQETQYF
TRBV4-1 CASSQLRGPYEQYF
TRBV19 CASSHRGGSTEAFF
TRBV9 CASSVDSGGYQETQYF
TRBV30 CAWNVGRLSHTGELFF
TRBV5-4 CASSYPGTGGFEQFF
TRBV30 CAWSWQGLTEAFF
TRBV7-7 CASSPGQGRQETQYF
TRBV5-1 CASSAGVGRGEQYF
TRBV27 CASSSITEAFF
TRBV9 CASSVRTGAPYEQYF
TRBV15 CATSRVGWGTNEKLFF
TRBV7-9 CASSGPTGRVETQYF
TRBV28 CASSLPGTSGLHTQYF
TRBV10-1 CATSTSGGYNEQFF
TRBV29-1 CSVGTGLSQPQHF
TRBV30 CAWSGDGTSRAYEQYF
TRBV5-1 CASSFGAGSTDTQYF
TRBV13 CASSGFAGTGSTEAFF
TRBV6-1 CASGREVAYEQYF
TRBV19 CASRTSGPSTDTQYF
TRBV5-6 CASSPELRGTQETQYF
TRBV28 CASSRMDSPQYEQYF
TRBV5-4 CASSLLGVSPLHF
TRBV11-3 CASSLEGPSGFYNEQFF
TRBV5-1 CASSLMSGYGYTF
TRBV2 CASSPSGRTAYEQYF
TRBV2 CASSEIGGLGTLFF
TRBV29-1 CSVRDSRLAGGQNEQFF
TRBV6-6 CASSYSTGTSVEQYF
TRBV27 CASSMGLAGEEQYF
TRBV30 CAWSVGGQGYTF
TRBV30 CAWGLYRGPSYEQYF
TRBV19 CASSRPSPYEQYF
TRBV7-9 CASSLRTDTQYF
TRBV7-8 CASSLAVGGNYGYTF
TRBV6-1 CASSHSRAGELFF
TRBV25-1 CASSERGDTQYF
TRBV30 CAWRRLFATNEKLFF
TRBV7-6 CASSLVIAGRRSSYEQYF
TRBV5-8 CASSPAAQPQHF
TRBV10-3 CAISRDRVSKNIQYF
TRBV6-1 CASSAVSAKNIQYF
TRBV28 CASSPGFQAREQYF
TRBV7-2 CASSSRTRHQETQYF